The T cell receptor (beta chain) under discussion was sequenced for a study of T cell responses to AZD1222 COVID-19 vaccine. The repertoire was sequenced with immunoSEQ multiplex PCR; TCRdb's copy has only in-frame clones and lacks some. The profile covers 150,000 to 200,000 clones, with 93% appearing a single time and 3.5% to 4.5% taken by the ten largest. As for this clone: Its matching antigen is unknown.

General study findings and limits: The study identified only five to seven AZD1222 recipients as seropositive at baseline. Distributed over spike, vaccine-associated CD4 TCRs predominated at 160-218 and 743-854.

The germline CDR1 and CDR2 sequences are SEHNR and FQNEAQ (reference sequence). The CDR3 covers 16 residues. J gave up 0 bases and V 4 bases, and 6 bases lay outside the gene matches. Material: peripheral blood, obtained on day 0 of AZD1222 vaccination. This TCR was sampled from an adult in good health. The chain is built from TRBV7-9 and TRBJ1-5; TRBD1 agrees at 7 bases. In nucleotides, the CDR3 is TGTGCCAGCAGCTCACCGGGACAGTATAGCAATCAGCCCCAGCATTTT. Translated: CASSSPGQYSNQPQHF.